This record covers a single T cell receptor (beta chain). Original processing methods: Amplification with reference gene primers provided the estimates of nucleated cell counts. Libraries were prepared by immunoSEQ multiplex PCR; TCRdb keeps only in-frame clonotypes and omits some of them. V and J calls and clone size are given by that table; D and trimming were obtained from the DNA. This table has 200,000 to 250,000 clones, approximately 85% appearing once. The germline CDR1 and CDR2 sequences are MNHEY and SMNVEV (reference sequence). The CDR3 runs 15 residues. V lost 8 bases and J 5 bases, leaving 20 bases between the germline ends. This sample is part of a study of blood T cell repertoires in COVID-19.

This chain uses TRBV27 with TRBJ2-3, with D tentatively TRBD2 (5 bases). Material: peripheral blood. The TCR comes from a woman in her forties or fifties with active or convalescent COVID-19. The DNA of the CDR3 is TGTGCCAGCGGAGGCCTAACGAAGGGTTTAGATACGCAGTATTTT. This translates into CASGGLTKGLDTQYF.